The rows below give T cell receptor beta chains drawn from one sample of a study of blood T cell repertoires in COVID-19. Profiled with immunoSEQ multiplex PCR; TCRdb holds only in-frame clones, not every one. The sample yields 250,000 or so clones, roughly 86% seen once. Input material: PBMCs or T cells enriched from blood (not recorded which). Receptors were obtained from a woman under 30 who had recovered from COVID-19. CDR3s include the opening cysteine and the closing phenylalanine or tryptophan. D genes are given only for firm matches. Rows give clone size only sometimes, using once, few, many, or a class for an expanded clone.

.	TRBJ2-4	TRBV2	.	TGTGCCAGCAGTCAAGTCCTAGCCAAAAACATTCAGTACTTC	CASSQVLAKNIQYF
.	TRBJ1-5	TRBV3-1/TRBV3-2	medium-sized	TGTGCCACCGGGGAGGCGGGCCATCAGCCCCAGCATTTT	CATGEAGHQPQHF
TRBD2	TRBJ2-1	TRBV9	.	TGTGCCAGCAGCCCCACGGGGAGGGGAGGCGATGAGCAGTTCTTC	CASSPTGRGGDEQFF
TRBD1	TRBJ2-7	TRBV6-5	once	TGTGCCAGCAGTTATGGGACAGGGCCTGTCTACGAGCAGTACTTC	CASSYGTGPVYEQYF
TRBD1	TRBJ2-3	TRBV19	once	TGTGCCAGTAGTATGAGGAGACAGGGAGGCACAGATACGCAGTATTTT	CASSMRRQGGTDTQYF
.	TRBJ1-1	TRBV28	.	TGTGCCAGCAGTTCGGCCAGGGAGAACACTGAAGCTTTCTTT	CASSSARENTEAFF
.	TRBJ2-7	TRBV9	.	TGTGCCAGCAGCGTTGGGGCCACCTACGAGCAGTACTTC	CASSVGATYEQYF
.	TRBJ2-5	TRBV15	few	TGTGCCACCAGCAGAGCCCGGATGACAGTAAGGGAGGCGACCCAGTACTTC	CATSRARMTVREATQYF
.	TRBJ2-3	TRBV18	.	TGTGCCAGCTCACCACCCGGCACAGATACGCAGTATTTT	CASSPPGTDTQYF
.	TRBJ1-2	TRBV27	.	TGTGCCAGCAGTTTTCCAGAGGGTGGCTACACCTTC	CASSFPEGGYTF
TRBD1	TRBJ1-1	TRBV29-1	.	TGCAGCGTTGACAAAGGGACAGGGCGTAAGGACACTGAAGCTTTCTTT	CSVDKGTGRKDTEAFF
TRBD1	TRBJ1-1	TRBV5-1	once	TGCGCCAGCAGCTTCTCACAGGGGGGCACTGAAGCTTTCTTT	CASSFSQGGTEAFF
.	TRBJ2-3	TRBV27	.	TGTGCCAGCAGGGACACCAACACAGATACGCAGTATTTT	CASRDTNTDTQYF
TRBD2	TRBJ2-5	TRBV5-1	few	TGCGCCAGCAGCGCCGGGACTAGCGGCCAAGAGACCCAGTACTTC	CASSAGTSGQETQYF